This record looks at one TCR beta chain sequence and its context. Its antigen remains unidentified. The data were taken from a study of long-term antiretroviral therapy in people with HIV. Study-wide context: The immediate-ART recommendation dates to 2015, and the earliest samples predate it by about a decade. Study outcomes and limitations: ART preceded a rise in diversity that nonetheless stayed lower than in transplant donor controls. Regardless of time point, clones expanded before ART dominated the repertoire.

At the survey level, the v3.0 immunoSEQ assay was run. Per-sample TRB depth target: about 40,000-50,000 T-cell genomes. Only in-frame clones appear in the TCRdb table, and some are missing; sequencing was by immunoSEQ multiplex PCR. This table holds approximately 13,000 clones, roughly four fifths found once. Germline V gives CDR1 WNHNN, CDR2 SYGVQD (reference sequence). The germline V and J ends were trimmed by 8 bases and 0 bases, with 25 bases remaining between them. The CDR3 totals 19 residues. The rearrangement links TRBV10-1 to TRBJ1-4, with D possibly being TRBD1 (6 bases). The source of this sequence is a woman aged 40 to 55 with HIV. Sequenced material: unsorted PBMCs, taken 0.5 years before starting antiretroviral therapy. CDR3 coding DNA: TGCGCCAGCCCACCTCGGGACAAACAGGAATTCACAACTAATGAAAAACTGTTTTTT. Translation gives CASPPRDKQEFTTNEKLFF.